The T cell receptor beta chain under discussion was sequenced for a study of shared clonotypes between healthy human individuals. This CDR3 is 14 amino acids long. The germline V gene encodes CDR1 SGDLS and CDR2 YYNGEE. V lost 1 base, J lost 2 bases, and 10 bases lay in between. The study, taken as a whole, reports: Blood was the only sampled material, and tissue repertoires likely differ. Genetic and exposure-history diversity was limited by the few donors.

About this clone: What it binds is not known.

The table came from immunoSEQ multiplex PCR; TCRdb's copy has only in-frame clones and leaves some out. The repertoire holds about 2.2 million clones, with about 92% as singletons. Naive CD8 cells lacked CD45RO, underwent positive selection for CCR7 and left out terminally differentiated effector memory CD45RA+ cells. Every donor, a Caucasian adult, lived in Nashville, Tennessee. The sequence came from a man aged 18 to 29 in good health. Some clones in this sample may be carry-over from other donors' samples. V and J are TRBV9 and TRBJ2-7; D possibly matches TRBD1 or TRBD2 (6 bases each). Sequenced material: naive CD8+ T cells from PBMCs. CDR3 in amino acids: CASSVRGETYEQYF. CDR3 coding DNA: TGTGCCAGCAGCGTAAGGGGGGAAACCTACGAGCAGTACTTC.